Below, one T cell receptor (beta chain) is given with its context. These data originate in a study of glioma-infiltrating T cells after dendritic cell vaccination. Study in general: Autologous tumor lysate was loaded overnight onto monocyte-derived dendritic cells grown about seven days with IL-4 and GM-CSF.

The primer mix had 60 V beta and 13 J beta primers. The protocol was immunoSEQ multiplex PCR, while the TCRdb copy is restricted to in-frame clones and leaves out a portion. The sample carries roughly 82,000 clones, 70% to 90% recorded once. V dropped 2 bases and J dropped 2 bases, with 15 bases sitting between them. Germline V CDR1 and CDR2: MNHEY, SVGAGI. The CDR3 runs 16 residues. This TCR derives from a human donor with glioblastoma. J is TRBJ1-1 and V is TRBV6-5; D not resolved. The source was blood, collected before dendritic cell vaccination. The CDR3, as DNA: TGTGCCAGCAGTTACCCCCCTGGAGGCCTTAACACTGAAGCTTTCTTT. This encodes CASSYPPGGLNTEAFF.